This T cell receptor (beta chain) was sequenced in a study of cytomegalovirus exposure and HLA in healthy donors. The germline V gene encodes CDR1 SGHRS and CDR2 YFSETQ. The ends lost 5 bases at V and 4 bases at J; junction bases unmatched: 4. The CDR3 is made up of 14 amino acids. This clone was observed a handful of times. Primers included in the PCR were 60 Vbeta and 13 Jbeta primers. TCRdb keeps only in-frame clones here, not all; method: immunoSEQ multiplex PCR. The sample consists of about 180,000 clones, around 80% of them appearing once. The sequenced sample consisted of PBMCs. This TCR came from a man aged 40-49 years in good health and CMV-seronegative. This chain links TRBV5-1 with TRBJ2-1, with 9 bases matching TRBD2. The chain's CDR3 is CASRWAGGYNEQFF. In DNA, the CDR3 is TGCGCCAGCAGGTGGGCGGGGGGGTACAATGAGCAGTTCTTC.